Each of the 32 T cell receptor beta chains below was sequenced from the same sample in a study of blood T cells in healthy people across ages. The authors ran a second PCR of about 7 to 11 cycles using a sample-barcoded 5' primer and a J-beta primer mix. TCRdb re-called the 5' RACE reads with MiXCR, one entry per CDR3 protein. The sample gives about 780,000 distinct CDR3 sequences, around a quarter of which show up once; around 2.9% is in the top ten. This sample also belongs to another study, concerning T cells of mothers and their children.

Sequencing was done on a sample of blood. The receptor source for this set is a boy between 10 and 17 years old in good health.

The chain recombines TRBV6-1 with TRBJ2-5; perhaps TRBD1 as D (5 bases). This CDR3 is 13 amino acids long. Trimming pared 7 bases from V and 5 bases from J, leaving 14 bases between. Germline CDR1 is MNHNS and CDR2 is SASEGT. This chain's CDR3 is CASKLGVGETQYF. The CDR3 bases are TGTGCCAGCAAGCTAGGGGTTGGCGAGACCCAGTACTTC.

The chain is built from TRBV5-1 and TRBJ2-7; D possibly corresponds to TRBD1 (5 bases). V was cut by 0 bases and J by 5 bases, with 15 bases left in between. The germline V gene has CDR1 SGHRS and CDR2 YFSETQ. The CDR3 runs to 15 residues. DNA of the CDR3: TGCGCCAGCAGCTTGGAGGTCCAGGGTTTCGACGAGCAGTACTTC. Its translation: CASSLEVQGFDEQYF.

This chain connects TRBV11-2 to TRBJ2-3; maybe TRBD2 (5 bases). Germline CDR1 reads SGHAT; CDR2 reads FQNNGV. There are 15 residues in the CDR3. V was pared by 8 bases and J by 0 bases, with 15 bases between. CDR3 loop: CASQAGASSTDTQYF. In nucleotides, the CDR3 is TGTGCCAGCCAGGCGGGCGCGTCTAGCACAGATACGCAGTATTTT.

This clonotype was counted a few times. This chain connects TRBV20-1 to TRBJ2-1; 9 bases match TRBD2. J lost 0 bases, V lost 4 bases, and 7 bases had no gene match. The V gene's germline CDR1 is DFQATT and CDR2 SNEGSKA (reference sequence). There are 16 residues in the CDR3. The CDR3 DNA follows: TGCAGTGCTATTTTGCGGGGGGGCCACTCCTACAATGAGCAGTTCTTC. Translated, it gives CSAILRGGHSYNEQFF.

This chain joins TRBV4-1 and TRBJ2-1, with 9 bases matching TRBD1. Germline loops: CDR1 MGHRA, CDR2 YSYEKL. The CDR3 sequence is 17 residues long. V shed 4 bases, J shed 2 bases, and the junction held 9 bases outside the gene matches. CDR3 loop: CASSLPLGTGTYNEQFF. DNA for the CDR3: TGCGCCAGCAGCCTCCCCCTCGGGACAGGGACCTACAATGAGCAGTTCTTC.

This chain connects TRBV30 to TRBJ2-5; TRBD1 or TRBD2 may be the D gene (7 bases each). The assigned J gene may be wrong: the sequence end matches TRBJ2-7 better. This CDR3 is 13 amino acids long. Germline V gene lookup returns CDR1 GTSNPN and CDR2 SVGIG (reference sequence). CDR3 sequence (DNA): TGTGCCTGGAGCCAGACAGGGAGGGACGAGCAGTACTTC. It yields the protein CAWSQTGRDEQYF.

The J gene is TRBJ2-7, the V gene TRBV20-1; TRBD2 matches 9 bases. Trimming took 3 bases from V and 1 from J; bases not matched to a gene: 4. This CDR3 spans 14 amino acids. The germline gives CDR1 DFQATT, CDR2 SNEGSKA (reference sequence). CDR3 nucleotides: TGCAGTGCTAGGCTAGCGGGGCAGTCCTACGAGCAGTACTTC. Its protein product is CSARLAGQSYEQYF.

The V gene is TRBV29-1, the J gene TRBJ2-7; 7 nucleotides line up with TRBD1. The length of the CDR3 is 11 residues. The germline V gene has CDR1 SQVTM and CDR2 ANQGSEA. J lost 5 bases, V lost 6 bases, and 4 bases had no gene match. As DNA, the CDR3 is TGCAGCGTCACAGGGGACCACGAGCAGTACTTC. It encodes CSVTGDHEQYF.

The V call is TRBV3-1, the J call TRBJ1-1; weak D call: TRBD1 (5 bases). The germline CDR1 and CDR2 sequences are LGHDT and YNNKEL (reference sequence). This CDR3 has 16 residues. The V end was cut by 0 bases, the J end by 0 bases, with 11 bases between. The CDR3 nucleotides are TGTGCCAGCAGCCAAGATGGGGCAGGGATGAACACTGAAGCTTTCTTT. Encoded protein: CASSQDGAGMNTEAFF.

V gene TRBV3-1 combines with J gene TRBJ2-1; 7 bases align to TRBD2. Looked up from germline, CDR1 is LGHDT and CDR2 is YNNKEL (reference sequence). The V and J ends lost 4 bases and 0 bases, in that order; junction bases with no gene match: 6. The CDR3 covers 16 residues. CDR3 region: CASSPGGGRSYNEQFF. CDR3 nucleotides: TGTGCCAGCAGCCCCGGCGGGGGTCGCTCCTACAATGAGCAGTTCTTC.

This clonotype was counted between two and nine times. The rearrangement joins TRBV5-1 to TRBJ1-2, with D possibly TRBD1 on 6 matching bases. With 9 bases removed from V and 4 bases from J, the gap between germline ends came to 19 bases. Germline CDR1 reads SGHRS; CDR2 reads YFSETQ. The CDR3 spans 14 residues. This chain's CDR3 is CAIERQGISYGYTF. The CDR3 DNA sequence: TGCGCCATCGAGCGGCAGGGGATAAGCTATGGCTACACCTTC.

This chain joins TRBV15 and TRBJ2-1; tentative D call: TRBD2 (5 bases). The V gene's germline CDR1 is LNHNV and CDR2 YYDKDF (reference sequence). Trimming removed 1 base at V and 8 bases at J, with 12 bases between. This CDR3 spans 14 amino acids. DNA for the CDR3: TGTGCCACCAGCAGAGGGGAGCGGACCGATGAGCAGTTCTTC. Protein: CATSRGERTDEQFF.

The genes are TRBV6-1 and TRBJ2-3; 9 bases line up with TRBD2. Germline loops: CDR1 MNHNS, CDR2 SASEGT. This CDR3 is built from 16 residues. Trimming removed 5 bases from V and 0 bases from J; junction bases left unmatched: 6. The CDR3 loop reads CASSFGAGGSTDTQYF. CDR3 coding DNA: TGTGCCAGCAGTTTTGGAGCGGGAGGTAGCACAGATACGCAGTATTTT.

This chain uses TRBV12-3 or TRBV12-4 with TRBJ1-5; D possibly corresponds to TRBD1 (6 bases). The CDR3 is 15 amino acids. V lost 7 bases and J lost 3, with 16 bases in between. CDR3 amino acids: CASTKGRGTNQPQHF. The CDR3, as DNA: TGTGCCAGCACCAAAGGGAGGGGGACCAATCAGCCCCAGCATTTT.

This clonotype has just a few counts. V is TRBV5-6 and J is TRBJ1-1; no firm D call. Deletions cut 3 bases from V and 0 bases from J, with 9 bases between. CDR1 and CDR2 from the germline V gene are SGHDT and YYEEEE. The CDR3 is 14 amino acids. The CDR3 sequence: CASSSGNMNTEAFF. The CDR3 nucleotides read TGTGCCAGCAGCTCCGGGAACATGAACACTGAAGCTTTCTTT.

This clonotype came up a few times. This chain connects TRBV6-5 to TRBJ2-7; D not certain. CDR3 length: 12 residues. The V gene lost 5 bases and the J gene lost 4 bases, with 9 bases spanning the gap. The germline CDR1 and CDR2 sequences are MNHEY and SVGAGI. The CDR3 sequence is CASSAPSYEQYF. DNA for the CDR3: TGTGCCAGCAGTGCGCCTTCATACGAGCAGTACTTC.

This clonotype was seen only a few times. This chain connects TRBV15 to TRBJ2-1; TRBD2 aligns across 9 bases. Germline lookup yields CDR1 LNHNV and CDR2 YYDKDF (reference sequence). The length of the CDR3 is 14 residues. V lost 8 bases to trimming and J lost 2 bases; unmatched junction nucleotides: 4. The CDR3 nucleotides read TGTGCCACCGGGGAGCGGGGGGCCTACAATGAGCAGTTCTTC. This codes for CATGERGAYNEQFF.

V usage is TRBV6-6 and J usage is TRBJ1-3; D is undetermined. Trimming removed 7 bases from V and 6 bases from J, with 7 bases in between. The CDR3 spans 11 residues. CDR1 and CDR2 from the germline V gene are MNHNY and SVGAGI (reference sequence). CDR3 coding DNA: TGTGCCAGCACTGGCCAAAACACCATATATTTT. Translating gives CASTGQNTIYF.

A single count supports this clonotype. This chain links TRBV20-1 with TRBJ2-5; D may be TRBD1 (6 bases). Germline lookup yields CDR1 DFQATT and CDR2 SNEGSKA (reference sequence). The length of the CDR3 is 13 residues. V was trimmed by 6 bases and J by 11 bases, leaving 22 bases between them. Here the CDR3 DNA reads TGCAGTGCATCCGAAGGGACACCTACGGAGCAGTACTTC. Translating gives CSASEGTPTEQYF.

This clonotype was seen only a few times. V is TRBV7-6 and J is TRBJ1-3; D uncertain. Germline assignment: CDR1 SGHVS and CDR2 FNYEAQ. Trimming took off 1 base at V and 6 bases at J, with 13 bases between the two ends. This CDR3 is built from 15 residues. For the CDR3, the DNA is TGTGCCAGCAGCTTAGTAGCGGGGTATGAAAACACCATATATTTT. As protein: CASSLVAGYENTIYF.

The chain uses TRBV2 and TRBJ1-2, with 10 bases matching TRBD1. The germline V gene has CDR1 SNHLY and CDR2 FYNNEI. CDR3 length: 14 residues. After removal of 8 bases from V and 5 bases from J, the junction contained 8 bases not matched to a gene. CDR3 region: CASGGTGERYGYTF. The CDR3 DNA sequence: TGTGCCAGCGGTGGGACAGGGGAACGGTATGGCTACACCTTC.

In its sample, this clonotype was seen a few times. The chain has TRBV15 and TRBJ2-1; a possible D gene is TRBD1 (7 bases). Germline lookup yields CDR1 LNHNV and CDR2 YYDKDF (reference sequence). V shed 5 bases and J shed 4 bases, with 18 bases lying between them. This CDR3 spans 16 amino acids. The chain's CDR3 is CATSERQGRGYNEQFF. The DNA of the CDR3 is TGTGCCACCAGCGAACGACAGGGACGGGGGTACAATGAGCAGTTCTTC. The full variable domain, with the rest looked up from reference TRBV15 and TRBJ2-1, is DAMVIQNPRYQVTQFGKPVTLSCSQTLNHNVMYWYQQKSSQAPKLLFHYYDKDFNNEADTPDNFQSRRPNTSFCFLDIRSPGLGDTAMYLCATSERQGRGYNEQFFGPGTRLTVL.

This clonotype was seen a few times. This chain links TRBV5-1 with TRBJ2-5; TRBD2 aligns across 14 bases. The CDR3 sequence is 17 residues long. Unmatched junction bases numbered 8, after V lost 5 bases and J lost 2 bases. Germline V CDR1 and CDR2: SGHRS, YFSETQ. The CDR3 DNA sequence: TGCGCCAGCAGTCGGGGACTAGCGGGAGCCGAACAAGAGACCCAGTACTTC. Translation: CASSRGLAGAEQETQYF.

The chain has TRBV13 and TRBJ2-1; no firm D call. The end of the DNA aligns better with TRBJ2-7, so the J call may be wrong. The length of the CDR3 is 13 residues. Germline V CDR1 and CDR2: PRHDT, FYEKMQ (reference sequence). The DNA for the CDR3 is TGTGCCAGCAGCTTCGTCAAATCCTACGAGCAGTACTTC. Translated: CASSFVKSYEQYF.

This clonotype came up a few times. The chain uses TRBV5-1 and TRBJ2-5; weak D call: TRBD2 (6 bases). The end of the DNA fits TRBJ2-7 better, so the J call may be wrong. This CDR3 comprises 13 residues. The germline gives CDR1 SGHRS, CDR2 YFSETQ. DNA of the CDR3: TGCGCCAGCAGCTTTACTAGCAACTACGAGCAGTACTTC. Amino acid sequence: CASSFTSNYEQYF.

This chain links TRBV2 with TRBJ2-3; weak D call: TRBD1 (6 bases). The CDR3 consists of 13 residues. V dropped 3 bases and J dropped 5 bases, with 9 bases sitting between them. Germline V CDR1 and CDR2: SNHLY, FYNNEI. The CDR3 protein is CASSDDRRDTQYF. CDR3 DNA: TGTGCCAGCAGTGACGACAGGCGAGATACGCAGTATTTT.

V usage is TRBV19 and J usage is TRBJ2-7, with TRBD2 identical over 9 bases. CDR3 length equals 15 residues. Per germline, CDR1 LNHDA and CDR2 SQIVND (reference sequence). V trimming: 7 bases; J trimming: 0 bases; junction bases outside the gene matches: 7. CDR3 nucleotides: TGTGCCAGTAAGCGGGAGGCGGATAGCTCCTACGAGCAGTACTTC. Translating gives CASKREADSSYEQYF.

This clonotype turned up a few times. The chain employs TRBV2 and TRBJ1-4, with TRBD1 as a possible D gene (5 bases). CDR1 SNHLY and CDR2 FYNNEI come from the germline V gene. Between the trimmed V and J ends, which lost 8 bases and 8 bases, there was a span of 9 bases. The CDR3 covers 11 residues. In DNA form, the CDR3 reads TGTGCCAGCTTTGGGGGGGAAAAACTGTTTTTT. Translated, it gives CASFGGEKLFF.

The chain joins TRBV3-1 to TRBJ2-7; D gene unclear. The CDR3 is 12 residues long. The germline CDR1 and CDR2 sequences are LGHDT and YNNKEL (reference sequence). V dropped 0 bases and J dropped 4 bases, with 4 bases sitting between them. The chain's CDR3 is CASSQDEYEQYF. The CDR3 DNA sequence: TGTGCCAGCAGCCAAGATGAATACGAGCAGTACTTC.

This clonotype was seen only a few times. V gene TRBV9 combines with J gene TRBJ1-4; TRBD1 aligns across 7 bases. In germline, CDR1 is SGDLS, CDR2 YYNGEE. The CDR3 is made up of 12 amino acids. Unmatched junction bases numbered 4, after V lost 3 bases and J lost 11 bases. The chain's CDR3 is CASSAEGGKLFF. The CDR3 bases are TGTGCCAGCAGCGCCGAAGGGGGCAAACTGTTTTTT.

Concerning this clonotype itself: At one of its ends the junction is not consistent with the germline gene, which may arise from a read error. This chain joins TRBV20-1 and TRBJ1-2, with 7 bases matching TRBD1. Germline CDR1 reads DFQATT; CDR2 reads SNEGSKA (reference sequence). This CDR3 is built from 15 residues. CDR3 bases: TGCAGTGCTAACGGGGAGGGGGCCGCTAACTATGGCAACACCTTC. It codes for CSANGEGAANYGNTF.

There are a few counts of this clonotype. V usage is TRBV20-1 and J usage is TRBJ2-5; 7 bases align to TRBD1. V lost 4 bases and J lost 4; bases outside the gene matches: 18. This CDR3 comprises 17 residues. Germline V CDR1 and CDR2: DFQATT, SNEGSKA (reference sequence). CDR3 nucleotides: TGCAGTGCTATCCCCTATGACAGGGTTTGGGGTGGAGAGACCCAGTACTTC. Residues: CSAIPYDRVWGGETQYF.